The present T cell receptor beta chain was sequenced within a study of control samples from healthy donors and cancer patients. V was pared by 2 bases and J by 0 bases, with 11 bases between. The germline gives CDR1 GTSNPN, CDR2 SVGIG (reference sequence). The CDR3 sequence is 15 residues long. TCRdb's table, derived via immunoSEQ multiplex PCR, lists solely in-frame clones and lacks some. Of 70,000 or so clones listed, roughly 90% were seen once; the top ten hold around 19%. This chain joins TRBV30 and TRBJ1-3; D is undetermined. This TCR came from a man in his fifties or sixties with lung cancer. The specimen was PBMCs. The CDR3 loop is CAWSTRRGSGNTIYF. In nucleotides, the CDR3 is TGTGCCTGGAGTACCCGACGAGGCTCTGGAAACACCATATATTTT.